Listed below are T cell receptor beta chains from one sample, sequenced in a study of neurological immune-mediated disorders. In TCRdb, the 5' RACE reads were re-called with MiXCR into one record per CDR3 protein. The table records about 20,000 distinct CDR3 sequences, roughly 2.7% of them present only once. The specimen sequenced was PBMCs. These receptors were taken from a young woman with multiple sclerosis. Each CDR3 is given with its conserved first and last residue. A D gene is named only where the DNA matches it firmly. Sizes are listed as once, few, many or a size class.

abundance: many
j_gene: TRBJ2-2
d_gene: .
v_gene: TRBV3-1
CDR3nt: TGTGCCAGCAGCCAATTGGCCGGGGAGCTGTTTTTT
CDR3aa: CASSQLAGELFF

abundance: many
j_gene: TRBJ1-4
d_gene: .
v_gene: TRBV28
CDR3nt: TGTGCCAGCGTCGCCCGAGGAAGTGAAAAACTGTTTTTT
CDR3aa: CASVARGSEKLFF

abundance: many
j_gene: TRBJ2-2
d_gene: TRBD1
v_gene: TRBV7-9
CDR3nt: TGTGCCAGCCGTTCCGGACAGGGCTTCCCCGGGGAGCTGTTTTTT
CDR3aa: CASRSGQGFPGELFF

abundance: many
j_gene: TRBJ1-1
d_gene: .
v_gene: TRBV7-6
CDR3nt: TGTGCCAGCAGTGGGGGGGAAGCGGGGGACACTGAAGCTTTCTTT
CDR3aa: CASSGGEAGDTEAFF

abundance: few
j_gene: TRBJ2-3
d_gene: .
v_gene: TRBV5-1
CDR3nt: TGCGCCAGCAGCTCCGACGTAGTACAGATCACAGATACGCAGTATTTT
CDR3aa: CASSSDVVQITDTQYF

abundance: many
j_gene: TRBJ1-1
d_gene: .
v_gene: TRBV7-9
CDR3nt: TGTGCCAGCAGCTTGGAGGGTGATGAAGCTTTCTTT
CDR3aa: CASSLEGDEAFF

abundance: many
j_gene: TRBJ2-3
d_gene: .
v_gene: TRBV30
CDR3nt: TGTGCCTGGAGTGGGACTCAAGATACGCAGTATTTT
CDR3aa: CAWSGTQDTQYF

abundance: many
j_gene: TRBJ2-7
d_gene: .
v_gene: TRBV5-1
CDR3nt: TGCGCCAGCAGCCCCCCGTCGAAGTCCTACGAGCAGTACTTC
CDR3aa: CASSPPSKSYEQYF

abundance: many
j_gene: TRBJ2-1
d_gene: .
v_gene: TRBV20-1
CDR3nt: TGCAGTGCTAGAGATGGGGCCGACAATGAGCAGTTCTTC
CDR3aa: CSARDGADNEQFF

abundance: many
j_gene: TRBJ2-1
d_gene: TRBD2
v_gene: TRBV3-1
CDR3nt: TGTGCCAGCAGCCAAGCCGAGCGGGGGGTGTACAATGAGCAGTTCTTC
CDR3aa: CASSQAERGVYNEQFF

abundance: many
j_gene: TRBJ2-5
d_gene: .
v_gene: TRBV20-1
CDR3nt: TGCAGTGCTAGACGCGGAGTTAAAGAGACCCAGTACTTC
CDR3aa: CSARRGVKETQYF

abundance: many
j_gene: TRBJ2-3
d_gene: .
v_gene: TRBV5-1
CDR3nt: TGCGCCAGCAGCTCGACGTATTACACAGATACGCAGTATTTT
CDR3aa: CASSSTYYTDTQYF

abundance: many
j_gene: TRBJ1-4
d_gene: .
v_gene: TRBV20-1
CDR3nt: TGCAGTGCAGCAGGACGGGAGGGAGGGAAACTGTTTTTT
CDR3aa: CSAAGREGGKLFF

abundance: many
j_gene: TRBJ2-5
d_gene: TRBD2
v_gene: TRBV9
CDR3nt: TGTGCCAGCAGCGCTTTAGCGGGAGTAGCCCAAGAGACCCAGTACTTC
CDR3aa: CASSALAGVAQETQYF

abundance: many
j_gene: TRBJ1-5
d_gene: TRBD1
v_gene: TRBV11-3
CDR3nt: TGTGCCAGCAGCCTAGGGACAGGGAGCAATCAGCCCCAGCATTTT
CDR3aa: CASSLGTGSNQPQHF

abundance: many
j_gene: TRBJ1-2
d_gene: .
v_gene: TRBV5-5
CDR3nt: TGTGCCAGCAGCTTGCAGGGAGACGGCTATGGCTACACCTTC
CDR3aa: CASSLQGDGYGYTF

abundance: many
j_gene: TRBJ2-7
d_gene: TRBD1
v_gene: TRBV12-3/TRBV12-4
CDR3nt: TGTGCCAGCAGCGCCGGGACAGGGCTATCCTACGAGCAGTACTTC
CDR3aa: CASSAGTGLSYEQYF

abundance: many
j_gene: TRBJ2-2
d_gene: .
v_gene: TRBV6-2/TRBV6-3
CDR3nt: TGTGCCAGCAGTCCTCAAGGGGTCACCGGGGAGCTGTTTTTT
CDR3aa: CASSPQGVTGELFF

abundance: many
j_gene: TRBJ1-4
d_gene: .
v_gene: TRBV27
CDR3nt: TGTGCCAGCAGTTCCCCGTCAGTCCGTGAAAAACTGTTTTTT
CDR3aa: CASSSPSVREKLFF

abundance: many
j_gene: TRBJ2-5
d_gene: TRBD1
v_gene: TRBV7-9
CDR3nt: TGTGCCAGCAGCTGGGGACAGTCGGAGACCCAGTACTTC
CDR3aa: CASSWGQSETQYF

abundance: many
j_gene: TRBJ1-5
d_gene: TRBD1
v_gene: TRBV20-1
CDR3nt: TGCAGTCCAGGGGGCGGCAATCAGCCCCAGCATTTT
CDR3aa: CSPGGGNQPQHF

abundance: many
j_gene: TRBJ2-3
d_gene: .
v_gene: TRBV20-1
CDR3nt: TGCAGTGCTGGGATTACAGATACGCAGTATTTT
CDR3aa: CSAGITDTQYF

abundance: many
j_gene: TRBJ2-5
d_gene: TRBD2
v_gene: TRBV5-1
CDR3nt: TGCGCCAGCAGCTCCTCCTATAGCGGGGACCGGAAAGAGACCCAGTACTTC
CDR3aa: CASSSSYSGDRKETQYF

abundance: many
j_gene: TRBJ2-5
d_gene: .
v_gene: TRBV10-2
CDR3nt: TGCGCCAGCAGTGTAAAGGGGGGAGAGACCCAGTACTTC
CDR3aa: CASSVKGGETQYF